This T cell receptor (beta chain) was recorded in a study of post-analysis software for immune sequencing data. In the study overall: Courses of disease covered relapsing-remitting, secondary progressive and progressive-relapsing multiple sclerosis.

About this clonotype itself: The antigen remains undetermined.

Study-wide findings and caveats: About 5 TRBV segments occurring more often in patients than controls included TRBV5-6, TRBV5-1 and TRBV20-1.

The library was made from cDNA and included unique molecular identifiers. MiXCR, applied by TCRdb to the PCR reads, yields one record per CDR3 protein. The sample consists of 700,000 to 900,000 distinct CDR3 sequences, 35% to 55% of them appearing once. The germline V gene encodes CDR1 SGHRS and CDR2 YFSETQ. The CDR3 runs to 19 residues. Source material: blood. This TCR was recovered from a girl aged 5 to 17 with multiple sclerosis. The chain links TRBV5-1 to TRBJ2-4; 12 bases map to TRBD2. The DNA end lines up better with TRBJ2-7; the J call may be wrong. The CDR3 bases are TGCGCCAGCGCCTTCGGGGCAAGGACTAGCGGGAATAAGCCTTACGAGCAGTACTTC. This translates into CASAFGARTSGNKPYEQYF.